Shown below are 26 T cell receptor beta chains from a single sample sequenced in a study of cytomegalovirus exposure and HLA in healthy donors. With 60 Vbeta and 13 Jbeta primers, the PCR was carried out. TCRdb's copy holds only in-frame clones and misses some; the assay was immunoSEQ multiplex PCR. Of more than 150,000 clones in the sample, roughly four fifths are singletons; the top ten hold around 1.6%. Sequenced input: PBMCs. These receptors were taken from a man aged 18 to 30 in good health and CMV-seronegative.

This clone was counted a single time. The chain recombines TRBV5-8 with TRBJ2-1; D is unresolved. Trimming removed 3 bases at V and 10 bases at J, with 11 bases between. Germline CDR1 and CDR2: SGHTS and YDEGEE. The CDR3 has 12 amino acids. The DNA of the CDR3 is TGTGCCAGCAGCTCAAGACCGGAGGAGCAGTTCTTC. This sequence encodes CASSSRPEEQFF.

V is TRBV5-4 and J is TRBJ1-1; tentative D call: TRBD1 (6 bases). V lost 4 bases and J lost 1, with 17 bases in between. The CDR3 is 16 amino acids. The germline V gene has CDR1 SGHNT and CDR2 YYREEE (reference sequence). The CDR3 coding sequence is TGTGCCAGCAGCACTTTGAACAGGGCCCCGAACACTGAAGCTTTCTTT. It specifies CASSTLNRAPNTEAFF.

CDR3 in DNA: TGTGCCATCAGTGATGGGACAGGTGCGGTATACAATGAGCAGTTCTTC. Translation gives CAISDGTGAVYNEQFF. This chain uses TRBV10-3 with TRBJ2-1; TRBD1 aligns across 8 bases. J lost 4 bases, V lost 3 bases, and 8 bases had no gene match. Germline lookup yields CDR1 ENHRY and CDR2 SYGVKD. CDR3 length equals 16 residues.

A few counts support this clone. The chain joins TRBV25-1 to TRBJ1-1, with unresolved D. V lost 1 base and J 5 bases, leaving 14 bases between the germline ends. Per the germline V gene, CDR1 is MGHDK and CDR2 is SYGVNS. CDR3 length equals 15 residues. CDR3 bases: TGTGCCAGCAGTGAATTCGGAGGGCTGAGGACTGAAGCTTTCTTT. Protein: CASSEFGGLRTEAFF.

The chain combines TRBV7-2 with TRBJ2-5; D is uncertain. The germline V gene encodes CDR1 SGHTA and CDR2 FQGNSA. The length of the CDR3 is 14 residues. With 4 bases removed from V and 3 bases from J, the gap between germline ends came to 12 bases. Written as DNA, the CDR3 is TGTGCCAGCAGCTACGGGTCCTTTAAAGAGACCCAGTACTTC. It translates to CASSYGSFKETQYF.

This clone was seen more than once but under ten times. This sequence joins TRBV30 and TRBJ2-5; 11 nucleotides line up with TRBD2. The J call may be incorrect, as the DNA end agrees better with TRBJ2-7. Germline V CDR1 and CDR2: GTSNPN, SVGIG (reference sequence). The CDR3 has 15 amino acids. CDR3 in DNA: TGTGCCTGGAGTCCTACTAGCGGGGGAACTTACGAGCAGTACTTC. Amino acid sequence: CAWSPTSGGTYEQYF.

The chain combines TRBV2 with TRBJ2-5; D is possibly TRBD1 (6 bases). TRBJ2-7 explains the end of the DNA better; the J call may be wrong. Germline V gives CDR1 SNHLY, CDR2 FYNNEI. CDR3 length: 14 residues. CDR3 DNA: TGTGCCAGCAGAGACGGGACACCTTCCTACGAGCAGTACTTC. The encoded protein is CASRDGTPSYEQYF.

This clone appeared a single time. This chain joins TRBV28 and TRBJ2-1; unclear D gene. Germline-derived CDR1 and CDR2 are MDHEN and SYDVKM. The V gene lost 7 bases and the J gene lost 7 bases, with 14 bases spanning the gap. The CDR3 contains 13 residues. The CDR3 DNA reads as TGTGCCAGCAACATAGGTCAGGTTAATGAGCAGTTCTTC. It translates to CASNIGQVNEQFF.

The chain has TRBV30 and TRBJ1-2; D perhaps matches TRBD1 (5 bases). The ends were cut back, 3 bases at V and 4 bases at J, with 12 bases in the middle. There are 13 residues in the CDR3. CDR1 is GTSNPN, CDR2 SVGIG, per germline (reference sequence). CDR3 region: CAWRAGRSYGYTF. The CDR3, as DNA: TGTGCCTGGAGAGCGGGACGGAGCTATGGCTACACCTTC.

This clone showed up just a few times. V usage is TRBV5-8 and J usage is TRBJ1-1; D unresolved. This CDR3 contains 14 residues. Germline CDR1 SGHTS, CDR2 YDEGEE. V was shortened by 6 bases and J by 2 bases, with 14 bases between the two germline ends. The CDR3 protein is CASTLAGANTEAFF. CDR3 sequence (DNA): TGTGCCAGCACCCTAGCAGGAGCTAACACTGAAGCTTTCTTT.

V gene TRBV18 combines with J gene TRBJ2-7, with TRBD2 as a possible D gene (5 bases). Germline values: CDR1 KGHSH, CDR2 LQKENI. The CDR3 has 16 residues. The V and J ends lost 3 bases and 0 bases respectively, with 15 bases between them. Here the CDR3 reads CASSPEGGLYSYEQYF. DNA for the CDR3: TGTGCCAGCTCACCCGAGGGTGGACTGTACTCCTACGAGCAGTACTTC.

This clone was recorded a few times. The CDR3 DNA reads TGTGCCAGCAGTCGGGGTCCTGTCGAGCAGTACTTC. It codes for CASSRGPVEQYF. This chain connects TRBV28 to TRBJ2-7; D perhaps matches TRBD2 (5 bases). The ends were cut back, 5 bases at V and 6 bases at J, with 11 bases in the middle. Germline CDR1 MDHEN, CDR2 SYDVKM. CDR3 length: 12 residues. The whole variable domain, remainder taken from reference TRBV28 and TRBJ2-7, is DVKVTQSSRYLVKRTGEKVFLECVQDMDHENMFWYRQDPGLGLRLIYFSYDVKMKEKGDIPEGYSVSREKKERFSLILESASTNQTSMYLCASSRGPVEQYFGPGTRLTVT.

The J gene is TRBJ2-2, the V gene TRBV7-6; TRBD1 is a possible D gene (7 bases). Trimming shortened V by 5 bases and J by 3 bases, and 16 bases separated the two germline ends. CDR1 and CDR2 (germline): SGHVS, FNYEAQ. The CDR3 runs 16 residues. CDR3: CASSLRQGGYTGELFF. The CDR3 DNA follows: TGTGCCAGCAGCCTCAGACAGGGAGGATACACCGGGGAGCTGTTTTTT.

The CDR3 here is CASSRTGGREKLFF. The CDR3 region has the DNA TGTGCCAGCAGCCGGACAGGGGGCCGAGAAAAACTGTTTTTT. The rearrangement joins TRBV14 to TRBJ1-4; the match to TRBD1 covers 11 bases. CDR1 is SGHDN, CDR2 FVKESK, per germline. The V gene end was trimmed by 4 bases and the J gene end by 8 bases; junction bases not matched to a gene: 3. CDR3 size: 14 residues. Together with reference TRBV14 and TRBJ1-4, the CDR3 gives the full variable domain: EAGVTQFPSHSVIEKGQTVTLRCDPISGHDNLYWYRRVMGKEIKFLLHFVKESKQDESGMPNNRFLAERTGGTYSTLKVQPAELEDSGVYFCASSRTGGREKLFFGSGTQLSVL.

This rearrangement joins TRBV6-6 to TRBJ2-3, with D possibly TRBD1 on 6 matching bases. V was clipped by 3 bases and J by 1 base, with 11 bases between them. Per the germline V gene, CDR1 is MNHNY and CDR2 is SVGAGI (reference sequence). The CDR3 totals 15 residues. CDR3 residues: CASSYQGTGTDTQYF. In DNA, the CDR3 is TGTGCCAGCAGTTATCAGGGGACCGGCACAGATACGCAGTATTTT.

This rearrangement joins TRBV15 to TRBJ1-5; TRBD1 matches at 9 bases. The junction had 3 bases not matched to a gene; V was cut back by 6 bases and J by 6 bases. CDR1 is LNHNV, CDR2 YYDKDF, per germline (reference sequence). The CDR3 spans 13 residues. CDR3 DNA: TGTGCCACCAGTACAGGGGGCGGTCAGCCCCAGCATTTT. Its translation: CATSTGGGQPQHF.

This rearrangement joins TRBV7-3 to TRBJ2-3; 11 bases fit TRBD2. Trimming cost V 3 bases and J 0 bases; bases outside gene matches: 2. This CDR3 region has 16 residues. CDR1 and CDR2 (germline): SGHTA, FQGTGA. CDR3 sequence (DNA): TGTGCCAGCAGCTTGGGACTAGCGGCTAGCACAGATACGCAGTATTTT. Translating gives CASSLGLAASTDTQYF.

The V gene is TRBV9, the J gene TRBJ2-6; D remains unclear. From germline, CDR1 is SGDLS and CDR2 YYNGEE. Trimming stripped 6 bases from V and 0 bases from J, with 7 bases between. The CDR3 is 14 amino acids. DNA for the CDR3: TGTGCCAGCACCCATCACTCTGGGGCCAACGTCCTGACTTTC. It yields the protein CASTHHSGANVLTF.

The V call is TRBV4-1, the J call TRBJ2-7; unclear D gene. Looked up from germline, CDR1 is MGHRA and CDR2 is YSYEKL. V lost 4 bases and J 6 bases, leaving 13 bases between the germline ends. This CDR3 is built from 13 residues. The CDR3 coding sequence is TGCGCCAGCAGCCGCGATGGTCTAGGCGAGCAGTACTTC. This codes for CASSRDGLGEQYF.

The CDR3 spells CASSFLTGAGETQYF. The CDR3 DNA follows: TGTGCCAGCAGTTTCCTGACAGGGGCCGGAGAGACCCAGTACTTC. The V and J genes are TRBV28 and TRBJ2-5; 8 nucleotides match TRBD1. CDR3 length: 15 amino acids. Trimming cost V 3 bases and J 4 bases; bases outside gene matches: 7. Germline assignment: CDR1 MDHEN and CDR2 SYDVKM.

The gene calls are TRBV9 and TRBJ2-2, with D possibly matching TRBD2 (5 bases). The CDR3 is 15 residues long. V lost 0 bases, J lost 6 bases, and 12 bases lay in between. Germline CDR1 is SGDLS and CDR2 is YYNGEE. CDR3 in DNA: TGTGCCAGCAGCGTAGGAACCCTCGGGGCCGGGGAGCTGTTTTTT. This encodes CASSVGTLGAGELFF.

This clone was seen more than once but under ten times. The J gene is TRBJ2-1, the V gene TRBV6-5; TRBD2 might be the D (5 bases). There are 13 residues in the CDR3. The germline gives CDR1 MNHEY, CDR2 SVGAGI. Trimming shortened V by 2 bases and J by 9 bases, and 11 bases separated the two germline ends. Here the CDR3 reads CASSYASRGEQFF. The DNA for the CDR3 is TGTGCCAGCAGTTACGCCTCACGGGGTGAGCAGTTCTTC.

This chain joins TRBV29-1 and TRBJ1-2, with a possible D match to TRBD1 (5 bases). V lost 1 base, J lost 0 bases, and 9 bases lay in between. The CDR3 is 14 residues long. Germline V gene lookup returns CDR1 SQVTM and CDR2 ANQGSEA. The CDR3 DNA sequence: TGCAGCGTTGAAGGCGGGACCTCTAACTATGGCTACACCTTC. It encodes CSVEGGTSNYGYTF.

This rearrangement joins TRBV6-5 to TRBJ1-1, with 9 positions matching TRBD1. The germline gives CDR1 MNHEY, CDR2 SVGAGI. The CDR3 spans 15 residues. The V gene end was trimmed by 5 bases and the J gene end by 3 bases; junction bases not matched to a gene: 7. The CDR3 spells CASSAGTGPDTEAFF. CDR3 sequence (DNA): TGTGCCAGCAGTGCGGGGACAGGGCCCGACACTGAAGCTTTCTTT.

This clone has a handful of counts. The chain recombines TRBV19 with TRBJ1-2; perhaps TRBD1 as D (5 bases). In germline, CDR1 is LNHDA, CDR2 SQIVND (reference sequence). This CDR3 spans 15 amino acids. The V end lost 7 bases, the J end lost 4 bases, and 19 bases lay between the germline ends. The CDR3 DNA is TGTGCCAGTATGGAGGAGGGCAGGGCCCCCTATGGCTACACCTTC. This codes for CASMEEGRAPYGYTF.

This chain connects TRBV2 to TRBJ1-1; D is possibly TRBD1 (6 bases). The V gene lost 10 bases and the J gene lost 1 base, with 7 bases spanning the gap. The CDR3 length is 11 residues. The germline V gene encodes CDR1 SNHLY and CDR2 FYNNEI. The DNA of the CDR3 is TGTGCCACGACAGGGAACACTGAAGCTTTCTTT. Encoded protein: CATTGNTEAFF.